This T cell receptor (beta chain) derives from a study of identical twins. V lost 4 bases and J 2 bases, leaving 15 bases between the germline ends. CDR1 and CDR2 from the germline V gene are LGHDT and YNNKEL (reference sequence). The CDR3 loop spans 16 amino acids. This clonotype was observed a few times. Its specificity is unknown. Study results and limitations: Where beta out-of-frame sequences were concerned, excess twin sharing was weaker. Models, which agreed with sharing between unrelated individuals, nonetheless underestimated the out-of-frame TCR alpha sharing seen in monozygotic twins.

A universal primer binding site was introduced by template switching. The final cDNA contained unique molecular identifiers. MiXCR, run by TCRdb on the 5' RACE reads, gives a single entry per CDR3 protein. This sample has approximately 530,000 distinct CDR3 sequences, with around 22% found just once. These sequences were also reported in another study, on yellow fever vaccine responses in identical twins.

The sequenced material came from CD4+ T cells sorted from blood. The receptor was derived from a woman between 18 and 30 years old in good health. V gene TRBV3-1 combines with J gene TRBJ2-1; weak D call: TRBD2 (6 bases). The CDR3 region has the DNA TGTGCCAGCAGCCGAAGAGGAGGGGTCACCTACAATGAGCAGTTCTTC. It specifies CASSRRGGVTYNEQFF.